The entry below gives a single T cell receptor beta chain sequence along with its context. This clonotype occurred a few times. Which antigen it targets is not known. Base-call qualities are not available, and no considerably larger clone is one nucleotide away. V drops 3 bases and J drops 4 bases, leaving 12 bases in between. For CDR1 and CDR2, the germline V gene (reference sequence) lists SEHNR and FQNEAQ. The cysteine opens and the phenylalanine closes a CDR3 of 15 amino acids. Kept here is only the CDR3 DNA, which spans 45 bases and is read in frame from base 1. The entry originates in a study of early T cells in non-severe SARS-CoV-2 infection (dated by TCRdb to 2020 to 2022). For context, the study as a whole: TCR sequencing used bulk RNA from unsorted whole blood, so alpha and beta chains could not be paired.

The study at large found these results: VDJdb matching was skewed toward anti-spike CD8 responses and likely underestimated virus-specific expansions, missing private and CD4 specificities.

Receptors were amplified or captured by 5' RACE. Sequencing took place on a NextSeq 500. To correct for sequencing error and PCR bias, the TCR library protocol tagged individual cDNA molecules with unique molecular identifiers. Both TCR alpha and beta chains were sequenced, and tight co-correlation was observed between alpha and beta sequence abundances in each sample. Per the original workflow: V gene, J gene and CDR3 annotation of TCR sequences was performed with Decombinator V4. TCRs were defined as expanded if a significant change between any two time points was detected under a Poisson model with p below 0.0001. Abundances of TCRs were expressed as counts per million after normalisation to the total number of TCRs sequenced in each sample. TRAV1-2 paired with TRAJ12, TRAJ20 or TRAJ33 defined MAIT TCRs, while TRAV10 paired with TRAJ18 defined iNKT TCRs. A search of VDJdb, accessed on 1 November 2021, was run for TCRs annotated to CMV, EBV and SARS-CoV-2, with TCRs annotated for multiple antigens excluded. TCRdb handled the public reads itself, with Q25 trimming in fastp and clone calling in MiXCR, and kept productive beta chains. Records with the same CDR3 protein are collapsed into one entry carrying the most frequent genes and DNA. The V and J calls were determined by TCRdb, not by the authors. Present in this sample are some 40,000 distinct CDR3 sequences, over 9% of which were seen just once. Of the sample, roughly 15% is held by the ten largest clones.

Set within a cohort of healthcare workers in London, UK, this nested case-control study involved weekly PCR testing of nasopharyngeal swabs along with blood sampling. Healthcare workers were recruited during the week of the UK lockdown, between 23 and 31 March 2020, and followed weekly for up to about 15 weeks. The chain couples TRBV7-9 to TRBJ2-2, and possibly TRBD2, on 6 matching bases. Sequencing was carried out using whole blood. This sequence originates from an adult who was a healthcare worker with PCR-confirmed SARS-CoV-2 infection or an uninfected control (not recorded which). This receptor carries the CDR3 CASSLEGLGTGELFF. The DNA is as follows: TGTGCCAGCAGCTTGGAGGGGCTGGGCACCGGGGAGCTGTTTTTT.